A single T cell receptor (beta chain) is shown here with its context. Its target is not known. This entry comes from a study of T cells after yellow fever vaccination. Study details: Preparation of the low-cell-number fractions used SMART-Seq v4 Ultra Low Input.

The germline V and J ends were trimmed by 5 bases and 3 bases, with 7 bases remaining between them. Germline lookup yields CDR1 DFQATT and CDR2 SNEGSKA (reference sequence). The CDR3 has 11 residues. TCRdb fed the 5' RACE reads into MiXCR, producing one record per CDR3 protein. The sample includes 300,000 to 400,000 distinct CDR3 sequences, 3% to 4.5% of them seen just once. Study conclusions and caveats: Contamination by abundant bulk-population clonotypes could be present in FACS-sorted repertoires.

The V gene is TRBV20-1, the J gene TRBJ2-5; D is uncertain. This specimen was PBMCs, taken 5 days after the yellow fever booster vaccination. This TCR came from a man between 18 and 35 years old who received the YFV17D yellow fever vaccine. CDR3 DNA sequence: TGCAGTGCTTTGGGCGAAGAGACCCAGTACTTC. Protein sequence: CSALGEETQYF.